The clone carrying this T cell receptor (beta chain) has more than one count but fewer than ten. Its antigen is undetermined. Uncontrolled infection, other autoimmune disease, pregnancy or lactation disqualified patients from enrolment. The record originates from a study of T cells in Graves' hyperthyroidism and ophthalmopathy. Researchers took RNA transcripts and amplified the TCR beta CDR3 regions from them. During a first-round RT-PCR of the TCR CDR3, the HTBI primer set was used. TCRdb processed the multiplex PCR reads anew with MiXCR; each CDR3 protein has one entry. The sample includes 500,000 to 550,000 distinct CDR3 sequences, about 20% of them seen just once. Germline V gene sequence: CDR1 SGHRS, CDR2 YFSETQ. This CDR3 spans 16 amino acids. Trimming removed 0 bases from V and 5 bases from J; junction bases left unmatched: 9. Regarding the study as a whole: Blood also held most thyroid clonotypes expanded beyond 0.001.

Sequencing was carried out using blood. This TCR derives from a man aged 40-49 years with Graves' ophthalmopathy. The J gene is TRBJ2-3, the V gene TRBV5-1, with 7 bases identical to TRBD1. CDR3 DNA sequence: TGCGCCAGCAGCTTGGACCCTGAGGGACAGAGAGATACGCAGTATTTT. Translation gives CASSLDPEGQRDTQYF.